One sample yielded the 10 T cell receptor beta chains listed below, sequenced in a study of blood T cell repertoires in COVID-19. Profiled with immunoSEQ multiplex PCR; TCRdb holds only in-frame clones, not every one. Among about 140,000 clones listed, around nine tenths were seen once. The material sequenced was peripheral blood. The receptors derive from a man aged 55 to 70 with active or convalescent COVID-19.

Ten or more counts support this clone. DNA of the CDR3: TGCGCCAGCAGCTTGGAACCGGACTATGGCTACACCTTC. Amino acids: CASSLEPDYGYTF. The V and J genes are TRBV5-1 and TRBJ1-2; D uncertain. Germline CDR1 SGHRS, CDR2 YFSETQ. The V end was cut by 0 bases, the J end by 3 bases, with 6 bases between. The CDR3 contains 13 residues. The full variable domain, rest sourced from reference TRBV5-1 and TRBJ1-2, is KAGVTQTPRYLIKTRGQQVTLSCSPISGHRSVSWYQQTPGQGLQFLFEYFSETQRNKGNFPGRFSGRQFSNSRSEMNVSTLELGDSALYLCASSLEPDYGYTFGSGTRLTVV.

DNA for the CDR3: TGTGCCAGCAGTTACTCGACTCGGGGAGAGCAGTACTTC. Its translation: CASSYSTRGEQYF. This chain links TRBV6-5 with TRBJ2-7, with D maybe TRBD2 (5 bases). Trimming removed 0 bases from V and 7 bases from J, with 10 bases in between. The CDR3 has 13 residues. CDR1 is MNHEY, CDR2 SVGAGI, per germline.

V and J are TRBV25-1 and TRBJ2-2; 10 bases match TRBD2. Losses at the gene ends were 4 bases for V and 0 bases for J; bases not matched to a gene: 5. CDR1 is MGHDK, CDR2 SYGVNS, per germline. The CDR3 loop spans 17 amino acids. The CDR3 here is CASSAASGRTNTGELFF. The CDR3 coding sequence is TGTGCCAGCAGTGCGGCTAGCGGGAGAACGAACACCGGGGAGCTGTTTTTT.

This clone was seen a single time. This chain links TRBV11-1 with TRBJ2-3, with TRBD2 identical over 8 bases. Germline V gene lookup returns CDR1 SGHAT and CDR2 FQDESV (reference sequence). The CDR3 has 16 amino acids. J gave up 4 bases and V 2 bases, and 8 bases lay outside the gene matches. This chain's CDR3 is CASSLTDSGKADTQYF. In DNA, the CDR3 is TGTGCCAGCAGCTTAACCGATAGCGGGAAGGCAGATACGCAGTATTTT. Together with reference TRBV11-1 and TRBJ2-3, the CDR3 gives the full variable domain: EAEVAQSPRYKITEKSQAVAFWCDPISGHATLYWYRQILGQGPELLVQFQDESVVDDSQLPKDRFSAERLKGVDSTLKIQPAELGDSAMYLCASSLTDSGKADTQYFGPGTRLTVL.

The chain is built from TRBV28 and TRBJ1-4; D gene unclear. The CDR3 length is 17 residues. Between the trimmed V and J ends, which lost 4 bases and 0 bases, there was a span of 15 bases. Germline V gives CDR1 MDHEN, CDR2 SYDVKM. CDR3 sequence: CASSSRGRGPTNEKLFF. Here the CDR3 DNA reads TGTGCCAGCAGTTCCCGCGGCCGCGGGCCAACTAATGAAAAACTGTTTTTT.

J is TRBJ1-5 and V is TRBV19, with D maybe TRBD1 (5 bases). In germline, CDR1 is LNHDA, CDR2 SQIVND (reference sequence). The CDR3 spans 15 residues. V was shortened by 7 bases and J by 4 bases, with 17 bases between the two germline ends. The CDR3 loop is CASTGTGSGNQPQHF. For the CDR3, the DNA is TGTGCCAGTACTGGGACCGGGAGCGGAAATCAGCCCCAGCATTTT.

The chain links TRBV11-2 to TRBJ2-7, with 8 bases matching TRBD1. Trimming removed 4 bases from V and 1 base from J; junction bases left unmatched: 9. This CDR3 comprises 16 residues. Germline values: CDR1 SGHAT, CDR2 FQNNGV. The CDR3 loop is CASSSSWTGMSYEQYF. CDR3 sequence (DNA): TGTGCCAGCAGCTCGTCCTGGACAGGGATGTCCTACGAGCAGTACTTC.

This chain uses TRBV6-8 with TRBJ2-7; 7 bases are shared with TRBD2. The V and J ends lost 6 bases and 6 bases, in that order; junction bases with no gene match: 14. There are 15 residues in the CDR3. Germline V gene sequence: CDR1 MNHGY, CDR2 SAAAGT. The CDR3: CASSLREAGPGEQYF. The CDR3 DNA reads as TGTGCCAGCAGCCTCAGGGAAGCGGGGCCGGGCGAGCAGTACTTC.

V gene TRBV10-1 combines with J gene TRBJ2-5, with D unclear. Germline V gene sequence: CDR1 WNHNN, CDR2 SYGVQD (reference sequence). The CDR3 has 13 amino acids. Trimming pared 3 bases from V and 5 bases from J, leaving 10 bases between. The CDR3: CASSETFQETQYF. The CDR3 region has the DNA TGCGCCAGCAGTGAAACGTTTCAGGAGACCCAGTACTTC.

The V gene is TRBV14, the J gene TRBJ2-1; possible D gene TRBD2, 5 bases. The CDR3 consists of 15 residues. V gave up 2 bases and J gave up 6 bases, with 14 bases separating them. In germline, CDR1 is SGHDN, CDR2 FVKESK. The DNA of the CDR3 is TGTGCCAGCAGCCAACTAACCCGGGCGGGCAATGAGCAGTTCTTC. Encoded protein: CASSQLTRAGNEQFF.